Given below is one TCR beta chain in context. Its specificity is not known. TCR beta cDNA libraries included unique molecular identifiers. TCRdb itself ran the PCR reads through MiXCR, one entry per CDR3 protein. This repertoire shows about 800,000 distinct CDR3 sequences, roughly 30% found once; its top ten account for more than 0.55%. Per germline, CDR1 MGHDK and CDR2 SYGVNS. V dropped 7 bases and J dropped 7 bases, with 19 bases sitting between them. This CDR3 has 14 amino acids. The sample comes from a study of post-analysis software for immune sequencing data. The wider study: Clinical courses comprised relapsing-remitting, secondary progressive and progressive-relapsing multiple sclerosis. Study observations and caveats: A handful of TRBV segments (TRBV5-6, TRBV5-1 and TRBV20-1 among them) occurred more frequently in patients than in controls. Samples made in the same batch grouped tightly together by F measure. Significantly lower normalized Chao1 diversity was seen in multiple sclerosis patients than in controls.

V and J are TRBV25-1 and TRBJ1-2; the D gene is possibly TRBD1 (6 bases). Sequenced: blood. The sequence was obtained from a girl between 5 and 17 years old with multiple sclerosis. The CDR3: CASTPWGAGAGYTF. In DNA form, the CDR3 reads TGTGCCAGCACCCCATGGGGGGCTGGGGCTGGCTACACCTTC.